The 26 T cell receptor beta chains in this list originate from one sample, sequenced in a study of T-cell memory formation after mild COVID-19. MiXCR, run by TCRdb on the 5' RACE reads, gives a single entry per CDR3 protein. The repertoire includes tens of thousands of distinct CDR3 sequences, about 15% of them detected once, and around two fifths sits in the top ten. The source material was PBMCs or a T cell subset sorted from them (not recorded which). Source of these receptors: a man between 18 and 35 years old who had mild COVID-19 (a few samples of this study predate the infection). Cell type and time point are not known.

Only a few counts were recorded for this clonotype. CDR3 DNA sequence: TGCGCCAGCAGCCAAGCGCTACAGGGTGAAGAAGATACGCAGTATTTT. It yields the protein CASSQALQGEEDTQYF. The chain recombines TRBV4-3 with TRBJ2-3; the D gene is possibly TRBD1 (6 bases). This CDR3 comprises 16 residues. V lost 1 base and J 5 bases, leaving 16 bases between the germline ends. The germline V gene has CDR1 LGHNA and CDR2 YSLEER.

This chain uses TRBV11-2 with TRBJ2-5; 8 nucleotides align to TRBD1. The CDR3 has 14 amino acids. V gave up 1 base and J gave up 7 bases; unmatched junction bases: 5. Germline CDR1 and CDR2: SGHAT and FQNNGV. CDR3 region: CASSLARGLGTQYF. As DNA, the CDR3 is TGTGCCAGCAGCTTAGCCAGGGGGCTGGGGACCCAGTACTTC.

J is TRBJ1-6 and V is TRBV6-4, with D tentatively TRBD1 (6 bases). CDR1 and CDR2 from the germline V gene are MRHNA and SNTAGT. CDR3 size: 13 residues. V gave up 3 bases and J gave up 6 bases, with 6 bases separating them. CDR3 loop: CASSEGANSPLHF. CDR3 in DNA: TGTGCCAGCAGTGAGGGGGCTAATTCACCCCTCCACTTT.

The V call is TRBV12-3 or TRBV12-4, the J call TRBJ1-4; possibly TRBD1 for D (6 bases). The CDR3 is 12 residues long. V was trimmed by 5 bases and J by 8 bases, leaving 9 bases between them. CDR3 sequence: CASSPQGEKLFF. For the CDR3, the DNA is TGTGCCAGCAGTCCGCAGGGGGAAAAACTGTTTTTT.

This clonotype was seen only a few times. A read error may account for a junction end that differs from germline. The chain uses TRBV4-3 and TRBJ2-7; 10 positions agree with TRBD1. The V gene's germline CDR1 is LGHNA and CDR2 YSLEER. This CDR3 is 14 amino acids long. CDR3 bases: TGCGCCAGCAGCCAGGACAGGGGGTCCTTCGAGCAGTACTTC. It yields the protein CASSQDRGSFEQYF.

The CDR3 DNA reads TGTGCCAGCAGCTCCCCAGGGGTTTGGTCACCCCTCCACTTT. This gives the protein CASSSPGVWSPLHF. The J gene is TRBJ1-6, the V gene TRBV7-8; D perhaps matches TRBD1 (6 bases). The CDR3 consists of 14 residues. V was cut by 4 bases and J by 10 bases, with 14 bases left in between. Germline values: CDR1 SGHVS, CDR2 FQNEAQ. Full variable domain (outside the CDR3, taken from reference TRBV7-8 and TRBJ1-6): GAGVSQSPRYKVAKRGQDVALRCDPISGHVSLFWYQQALGQGPEFLTYFQNEAQLDKSGLPSDRFFAERPEGSVSTLKIQRTQQEDSAVYLCASSSPGVWSPLHFGNGTRLTVT.

The chain combines TRBV4-1 with TRBJ1-2; no reliable D call. With 5 bases removed from V and 0 bases from J, the gap between germline ends came to 10 bases. This CDR3 is 14 amino acids long. Germline CDR1 and CDR2: MGHRA and YSYEKL. The chain's CDR3 is CASSSAVANYGYTF. The DNA for the CDR3 is TGCGCCAGCAGCTCGGCGGTAGCTAACTATGGCTACACCTTC.

Concerning this clonotype: A much larger clonotype is one base distant, so this may be a read error. This chain joins TRBV28 and TRBJ1-3; D unresolved. Germline V gene sequence: CDR1 MDHEN, CDR2 SYDVKM. The CDR3 runs 12 residues. The CDR3 DNA follows: TGTGCCAGCAGCTTTCCAGGAAACACCACATATTTT. This sequence encodes CASSFPGNTTYF.

In DNA, the CDR3 is TGCGCCAGCAGCCAAGGCCCGCTTCTGAACACTGAAGCTTTCTTT. The encoded protein is CASSQGPLLNTEAFF. The V call is TRBV4-1, the J call TRBJ1-1; D remains ambiguous. Germline-derived CDR1 and CDR2 are MGHRA and YSYEKL. V was clipped by 1 base and J by 0 bases, with 9 bases between them. The CDR3 length is 15 residues.

This chain joins TRBV7-9 and TRBJ2-2; 10 bases are a match to TRBD1. With V trimmed by 10 bases and J by 4 bases, 3 bases remained unmatched. The length of the CDR3 is 13 residues. The germline V gene encodes CDR1 SEHNR and CDR2 FQNEAQ (reference sequence). The CDR3 DNA sequence: TGTGCCACGCGGGACAGGGGCACCGGGGAGCTGTTTTTT. Translated: CATRDRGTGELFF.

The rearrangement joins TRBV6-5 to TRBJ2-1; 11 bases agree with TRBD1. CDR3 length: 15 amino acids. V shed 6 bases and J 6 bases; nucleotides not matched to a gene: 7. Germline assignment: CDR1 MNHEY and CDR2 SVGAGI. The CDR3 DNA is TGTGCCAGCAGCCTGGGACAGGGGGGGCCCAATGAGCAGTTCTTC. It translates to CASSLGQGGPNEQFF.

The V gene is TRBV9, the J gene TRBJ2-5; D perhaps matches TRBD1 (6 bases). Trimming removed 0 bases at V and 2 bases at J, with 8 bases between. Germline V gene sequence: CDR1 SGDLS, CDR2 YYNGEE. The CDR3 length is 14 residues. CDR3 in DNA: TGTGCCAGCAGCGTAGGTCAGGGGCAAGAGACCCAGTACTTC. It codes for CASSVGQGQETQYF.

The gene calls are TRBV5-1 and TRBJ1-1; D unclear. V lost 0 bases and J 3 bases, leaving 12 bases between the germline ends. CDR3 length: 15 amino acids. Germline V gives CDR1 SGHRS, CDR2 YFSETQ. CDR3 loop: CASSLARAGDTEAFF. CDR3 DNA: TGCGCCAGCAGCTTGGCCCGGGCTGGGGACACTGAAGCTTTCTTT. The whole variable domain, remainder taken from reference TRBV5-1 and TRBJ1-1, is KAGVTQTPRYLIKTRGQQVTLSCSPISGHRSVSWYQQTPGQGLQFLFEYFSETQRNKGNFPGRFSGRQFSNSRSEMNVSTLELGDSALYLCASSLARAGDTEAFFGQGTRLTVV.

This clonotype has just a few counts. The V gene is TRBV15, the J gene TRBJ1-1; TRBD1 matches at 8 bases. There are 16 residues in the CDR3. J lost 0 bases, V lost 5 bases, and 8 bases had no gene match. Germline assignment: CDR1 LNHNV and CDR2 YYDKDF (reference sequence). Here the CDR3 reads CATSGGVTGVNTEAFF. The DNA for the CDR3 is TGTGCCACCAGCGGGGGGGTGACAGGGGTGAACACTGAAGCTTTCTTT.

This clonotype appeared a few times. The genes are TRBV27 and TRBJ2-7; D possibly uses TRBD1 or TRBD2 (6 bases each). The CDR3 totals 14 residues. Trimming cost V 6 bases and J 6 bases, with 18 bases left between them. In germline, CDR1 is MNHEY, CDR2 SMNVEV (reference sequence). CDR3 coding DNA: TGTGCCAGCAGAGCGCCGGGGGCTTACGGCGAGCAGTACTTC. Translation: CASRAPGAYGEQYF.

The gene calls are TRBV19 and TRBJ1-1; unclear D gene. The CDR3 contains 15 residues. The V end lost 5 bases, the J end lost 1 base, and 14 bases lay between the germline ends. CDR1 is LNHDA and CDR2 is SQIVND in the germline V gene (reference sequence). The CDR3 region is CASSAPRLRNTEAFF. CDR3 sequence (DNA): TGTGCCAGTAGTGCCCCCCGGCTGAGGAACACTGAAGCTTTCTTT.

This clonotype occurred a few times. J is TRBJ2-2 and V is TRBV7-3; TRBD2 matches 7 bases. Germline V CDR1 and CDR2: SGHTA, FQGTGA. V shed 5 bases and J 10 bases; nucleotides not matched to a gene: 10. The CDR3 contains 14 residues. The CDR3 DNA follows: TGTGCCAGCAGCCCTGAGGGAGGGACGGAGGAGCTGTTTTTT. This gives the protein CASSPEGGTEELFF.

This chain links TRBV12-5 with TRBJ2-1, with D hard to call. The CDR3 is 13 residues long. CDR1 LGHNT and CDR2 FRNRAP come from the germline V gene. The V end lost 8 bases, the J end lost 7 bases, and 15 bases lay between the germline ends. Written as DNA, the CDR3 is TGTGCTAGTTCGGTTGGGGTAGTGAATGAGCAGTTCTTC. Translation: CASSVGVVNEQFF.

This chain joins TRBV5-1 and TRBJ2-5; 8 bases fit TRBD1. V shed 3 bases and J 6 bases; nucleotides not matched to a gene: 10. CDR3 length equals 15 residues. Germline-derived CDR1 and CDR2 are SGHRS and YFSETQ. The CDR3 is CASSSPQGERKTQYF. In DNA form, the CDR3 reads TGCGCCAGCAGCTCACCACAGGGGGAGAGGAAGACCCAGTACTTC.

This clonotype has just a few counts. The chain combines TRBV6-2 or TRBV6-3 with TRBJ1-2, with D perhaps matching TRBD1 (5 bases). Germline V lookup: CDR1 MNHEY, CDR2 SVGEGT. V lost 5 bases and J 5 bases, leaving 18 bases between the germline ends. The CDR3 covers 15 residues. The CDR3 bases are TGTGCCAGCAGTCGCGCAGGGCGGACCTTTTATGGCTACACCTTC. Its protein is CASSRAGRTFYGYTF.

This clonotype occurred a few times. The gene calls are TRBV4-1 and TRBJ2-3; 9 bases are shared with TRBD1. The V and J ends lost 1 base and 4 bases, in that order; junction bases with no gene match: 6. The germline gives CDR1 MGHRA, CDR2 YSYEKL. The CDR3 extends over 16 amino acids. The chain's CDR3 is CASSQAVTGGSDTQYF. CDR3 in DNA: TGCGCCAGCAGCCAAGCGGTCACAGGGGGCTCAGATACGCAGTATTTT.

Regarding this clonotype: One end of the junction varies from germline; a read error may be responsible. V gene TRBV5-1 combines with J gene TRBJ2-5; 10 nucleotides match TRBD2. The CDR3 covers 15 residues. Germline-derived CDR1 and CDR2 are SGHRS and YFSETQ. CDR3 in DNA: TGCGCCAGCAGCCCTAGCGGGGGAGAGGGAGAGACCCTGTACTTC. Protein: CASSPSGGEGETLYF.

This clonotype came up many times. The chain carries TRBV29-1 and TRBJ2-3; 10 nucleotides line up with TRBD2. Trimming took 4 bases from V and 5 from J; bases not matched to a gene: 9. The CDR3 contains 15 residues. Germline CDR1 reads SQVTM; CDR2 reads ANQGSEA. CDR3 loop: CSVGGLAGVRDTQYF. The CDR3 DNA sequence: TGCAGCGTTGGAGGCCTAGCGGGGGTTCGAGATACGCAGTATTTT.

CDR3 sequence reads: CSALQGGSSYEQYF. In DNA form, the CDR3 reads TGCAGTGCTCTTCAAGGGGGGAGCTCCTACGAGCAGTACTTC. This chain joins TRBV20-1 and TRBJ2-7; D tentatively reads TRBD1 or TRBD2 (6 bases each). Between the trimmed V and J ends, which lost 5 bases and 0 bases, there was a span of 14 bases. Germline V gene lookup returns CDR1 DFQATT and CDR2 SNEGSKA (reference sequence). This CDR3 contains 14 residues.

The chain couples TRBV2 to TRBJ2-7; TRBD1 is a possible D gene (5 bases). Germline V lookup: CDR1 SNHLY, CDR2 FYNNEI. The length of the CDR3 is 13 residues. V lost 7 bases, J lost 3 bases, and 13 bases lay in between. For the CDR3, the DNA is TGTGCCAGCAAAGGGGCAGTTCGCTACGAGCAGTACGTC. The encoded protein is CASKGAVRYEQYV.

The chain recombines TRBV4-1 with TRBJ1-1; D is ambiguous. This CDR3 is built from 14 residues. Between the trimmed V and J ends, which lost 1 base and 1 base, there was a span of 7 bases. The germline gives CDR1 MGHRA, CDR2 YSYEKL. This CDR3 is CASSQAVRNTEAFF. The CDR3 region has the DNA TGCGCCAGCAGCCAAGCGGTCAGGAACACTGAAGCTTTCTTT.